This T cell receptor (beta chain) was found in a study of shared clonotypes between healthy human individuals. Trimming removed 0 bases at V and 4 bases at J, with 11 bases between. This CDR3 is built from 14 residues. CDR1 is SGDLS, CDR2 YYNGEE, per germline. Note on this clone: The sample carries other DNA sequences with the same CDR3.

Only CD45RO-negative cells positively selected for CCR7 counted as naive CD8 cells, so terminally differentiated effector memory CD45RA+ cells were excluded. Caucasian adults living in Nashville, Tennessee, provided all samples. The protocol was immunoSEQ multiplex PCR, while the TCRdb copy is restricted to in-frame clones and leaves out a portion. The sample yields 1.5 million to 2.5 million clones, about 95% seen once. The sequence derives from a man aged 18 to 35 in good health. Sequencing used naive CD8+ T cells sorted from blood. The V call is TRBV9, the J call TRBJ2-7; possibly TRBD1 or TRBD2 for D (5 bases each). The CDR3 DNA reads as TGTGCCAGCAGCGTAGCTATTGGGGGATACGAGCAGTACTTC. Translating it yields CASSVAIGGYEQYF.